The present T cell receptor beta chain was sequenced within a study of beta chain features in type 1 diabetes. Across the whole study: All samples together contributed 100 million to 120 million sorted cells for examination. General study results and limits: Patients with Type 1 diabetes showed moderately but significantly shorter TCRB CDR3s in all four CD4+ subsets. Naive, central memory and regulatory TCRB repertoires appeared more similar among patients than healthy donors.

The V and J ends lost 4 bases and 8 bases, in that order; junction bases with no gene match: 7. This CDR3 comprises 13 residues. Per germline, CDR1 MDHEN and CDR2 SYDVKM. With respect to this clone: Its antigen is not known.

Expressed TCRB transcripts were sequenced because the isolated RNA had all been reverse transcribed beforehand. The protocol was immunoSEQ multiplex PCR, while the TCRdb copy is restricted to in-frame clones and leaves out a portion. The sample lists 600,000 to 700,000 clones; around an eighth were seen once. Sorting that relied on CD45RO/CCR7/CD25/CD127/CD95/CD27 yielded CD4+ naive, central memory, regulatory and stem cell-like memory cells. All sorted populations exceeded 95% purity. V is TRBV28 and J is TRBJ1-2, with 7 positions matching TRBD1. This receptor was taken from a man younger than 45 with type 1 diabetes. The sample consisted of naive CD4+ T cells from blood. CDR3: CASSSDRARGYTF. CDR3 nucleotides: TGTGCCAGCAGTTCCGACAGGGCGCGAGGCTACACCTTC.